A single sample is the source of the 28 T cell receptor beta chains below, sequenced in a study of blood T cell repertoires in COVID-19. TCRdb keeps only in-frame clones here, not all; method: immunoSEQ multiplex PCR. The sample contains some 460,000 clones, 87% of which appear only once. Sequencing used PBMCs or T cells enriched from blood (not recorded which). These receptors were collected from a woman under 30 with acute COVID-19.

The chain links TRBV5-1 to TRBJ2-5, with TRBD2 identical over 7 bases. V was pared by 1 base and J by 3 bases, with 6 bases of the junction left unmatched. The germline V gene has CDR1 SGHRS and CDR2 YFSETQ. This CDR3 contains 15 residues. The CDR3 loop is CASSLRYGGKETQYF. CDR3 nucleotides: TGCGCCAGCAGCTTGAGATACGGGGGGAAAGAGACCCAGTACTTC.

This rearrangement joins TRBV18 to TRBJ2-5; 8 bases are shared with TRBD1. Germline CDR1 KGHSH, CDR2 LQKENI. The length of the CDR3 is 14 residues. J gave up 2 bases and V 1 base, and 0 bases lay outside the gene matches. CDR3 in amino acids: CASSPRTGQETQYF. In nucleotides, the CDR3 is TGTGCCAGCTCACCACGGACAGGGCAAGAGACCCAGTACTTC.

The V call is TRBV12-5, the J call TRBJ2-7; 8 bases line up with TRBD1. Germline lookup yields CDR1 LGHNT and CDR2 FRNRAP. The V gene end was trimmed by 7 bases and the J gene end by 2 bases; junction bases not matched to a gene: 10. The CDR3 spans 15 residues. The CDR3 reads CASAALGQVTYEQYF. The DNA of the CDR3 is TGTGCTAGTGCCGCCCTGGGACAGGTTACCTACGAGCAGTACTTC.

V and J are TRBV10-3 and TRBJ1-5; no clear D gene. The CDR3 length is 13 residues. The V and J ends lost 7 bases and 6 bases respectively, with 13 bases between them. CDR1 is ENHRY, CDR2 SYGVKD, per germline. For the CDR3, the DNA is TGTGCCATCAATCGCGAAGCCGGTCAGCCCCAGCATTTT. It yields the protein CAINREAGQPQHF.

V and J are TRBV12-5 and TRBJ2-7; D uncertain. The germline V and J ends were trimmed by 6 bases and 6 bases, with 12 bases remaining between them. The CDR3 totals 12 residues. Germline CDR1 reads LGHNT; CDR2 reads FRNRAP. The CDR3: CASGGKATEQYF. The CDR3, as DNA: TGTGCTAGTGGGGGCAAAGCCACCGAGCAGTACTTC.

The chain carries TRBV27 and TRBJ2-7, with D possibly being TRBD1 (6 bases). The germline CDR1 and CDR2 sequences are MNHEY and SMNVEV (reference sequence). Trimming shortened V by 6 bases and J by 1 base, and 19 bases separated the two germline ends. The CDR3 totals 16 residues. CDR3 sequence: CASSKWARGLSYEQYF. CDR3 nucleotides: TGTGCCAGCAGCAAGTGGGCAAGGGGGTTGTCCTACGAGCAGTACTTC.

The chain couples TRBV7-2 to TRBJ2-1; TRBD2 matches 15 bases. V lost 5 bases, J lost 7 bases, and 9 bases stayed unmatched. The CDR3 length is 17 residues. Germline CDR1 SGHTA, CDR2 FQGNSA. The CDR3 coding sequence is TGTGCCAGCAGCAGGGGACTAGCGGGAGGCTTGGAGAATGAGCAGTTCTTC. This translates into CASSRGLAGGLENEQFF.

V is TRBV28 and J is TRBJ2-5; 7 nucleotides align to TRBD2. The CDR3 sequence is 13 residues long. Trimming at V came to 3 bases and at J to 5 bases, leaving 3 bases not matched to a gene. CDR1 and CDR2 from the germline V gene are MDHEN and SYDVKM. CDR3 in DNA: TGTGCCAGCAGTTTGTTCGGGAGGGAGACCCAGTACTTC. This encodes CASSLFGRETQYF.

Note on this clone: Mismatch with germline at one junction end may stem from a read error. The rearrangement uses TRBV5-6 and TRBJ1-6; possible D gene TRBD1, 6 bases. Germline CDR1 SGHDT, CDR2 YYEEEE. The length of the CDR3 is 14 residues. CDR3 amino acids: CASNLGGGGSPLHF. CDR3 coding DNA: TGTGCCAGCAACTTGGGAGGGGGTGGTTCACCCCTCCACTTT.

The chain carries TRBV5-4 and TRBJ2-7; TRBD1 matches at 8 bases. The CDR3 is 16 amino acids. Germline V gene lookup returns CDR1 SGHNT and CDR2 YYREEE (reference sequence). J was trimmed by 2 bases and V by 0 bases; bases with no gene match: 7. The CDR3 coding sequence is TGTGCCAGCAGCTTGGATGCGGGACAGGTCACCTACGAGCAGTACTTC. Its translation is CASSLDAGQVTYEQYF.

This rearrangement joins TRBV28 to TRBJ1-2; D is possibly TRBD1 (5 bases). V was trimmed by 5 bases and J by 5 bases, leaving 12 bases between them. The CDR3 contains 13 residues. The germline V gene has CDR1 MDHEN and CDR2 SYDVKM. The DNA of the CDR3 is TGTGCCAGCAGTCCCGGCGGGGGTTATGGCTACACCTTC. It yields the protein CASSPGGGYGYTF.

This clone was recorded once. The V gene is TRBV4-2, the J gene TRBJ1-1, with D possibly being TRBD1 (5 bases). The CDR3 is 16 amino acids. The germline V gene has CDR1 LGHNA and CDR2 YNFKEQ. V lost 3 bases to trimming and J lost 4 bases, with 18 bases between them. The CDR3 sequence: CASSHRLTGRATEAFF. For the CDR3, the DNA is TGTGCCAGCAGCCATCGACTTACGGGCAGGGCCACTGAAGCTTTCTTT.

The chain is built from TRBV28 and TRBJ2-7, with TRBD1 matching over 8 bases. CDR1 is MDHEN, CDR2 SYDVKM, per germline. The CDR3 contains 15 residues. V lost 1 base and J lost 0; bases outside the gene matches: 2. CDR3: CASSLSGGDSYEQYF. CDR3 bases: TGTGCCAGCAGTTTATCAGGGGGCGACTCCTACGAGCAGTACTTC.

The chain combines TRBV3-1 (or the pseudogene TRBV3-2) with TRBJ1-1; D unclear. The CDR3 extends over 13 amino acids. CDR1 is LGHDT and CDR2 is YNNKEL in the germline V gene (reference sequence). Trimming removed 3 bases from V and 10 bases from J, with 15 bases in between. As DNA, the CDR3 is TGTGCCAGCAGCCAGGACTCACGACTGCGAGCTTTCTTT. Its protein is CASSQDSRLRAFF.

The chain combines TRBV19 with TRBJ1-2; 10 positions match TRBD1. V was clipped by 5 bases and J by 6 bases; unmatched bases: 9. The CDR3 length is 15 residues. In germline, CDR1 is LNHDA, CDR2 SQIVND (reference sequence). CDR3 in amino acids: CASSPRQGANDGYTF. The CDR3 DNA follows: TGTGCCAGTAGTCCCCGACAGGGGGCAAACGATGGCTACACCTTC.

Written as DNA, the CDR3 is TGTGCCAGCAGTTACGGAGAAAACTATGGCTACACCTTC. Translated: CASSYGENYGYTF. V gene TRBV6-5 combines with J gene TRBJ1-2; D remains ambiguous. Per germline, CDR1 MNHEY and CDR2 SVGAGI. V lost 2 bases to trimming and J lost 2 bases, with 6 bases between them. The CDR3 is 13 residues long.

This rearrangement joins TRBV28 to TRBJ1-2, with TRBD1 matching 7 bases. The CDR3 sequence is 15 residues long. Germline assignment: CDR1 MDHEN and CDR2 SYDVKM. Unmatched junction bases numbered 8, after V lost 3 bases and J lost 4 bases. The CDR3 sequence is CASSLDGRGAYGYTF. CDR3 nucleotide sequence: TGTGCCAGCAGTTTGGACGGCAGGGGGGCCTATGGCTACACCTTC.

This clone was picked up one time. V usage is TRBV3-1 (or the pseudogene TRBV3-2) and J usage is TRBJ1-5, with 11 bases matching TRBD1. The germline gives CDR1 LGHDT, CDR2 YNNKEL (reference sequence). The junction had 9 bases not matched to a gene; V was cut back by 5 bases and J by 0 bases. This CDR3 region has 18 residues. DNA of the CDR3: TGTGCCAGCAGCGACGGGACAGGGGGAGATTTTAGCAATCAGCCCCAGCATTTT. Encoded protein: CASSDGTGGDFSNQPQHF.

The chain is built from TRBV6-5 and TRBJ2-7; a possible D gene is TRBD2 (5 bases). CDR3 size: 16 residues. CDR1 is MNHEY and CDR2 is SVGAGI in the germline V gene. V lost 3 bases to trimming and J lost 5 bases, with 20 bases between them. CDR3 loop: CASSYSPDRGSHEQYF. CDR3 DNA: TGTGCCAGCAGTTATTCCCCCGATCGGGGTAGCCACGAGCAGTACTTC.

The rearrangement uses TRBV30 and TRBJ2-1; 10 bases line up with TRBD2. This CDR3 spans 15 amino acids. The V and J ends lost 8 bases and 5 bases, in that order; junction bases with no gene match: 12. Germline V CDR1 and CDR2: GTSNPN, SVGIG (reference sequence). The CDR3 bases are TGTGCCCAAGCTCGAGCGGGAGGGCCCCACAATGAGCAGTTCTTC. It specifies CAQARAGGPHNEQFF.

The chain couples TRBV9 to TRBJ2-7; no definite D call. This CDR3 spans 14 amino acids. Germline V gene lookup returns CDR1 SGDLS and CDR2 YYNGEE. Trimming left V 0 bases short and J 7 bases short, with 14 bases between. CDR3 coding DNA: TGTGCCAGCAGCGTAGAGGCAGACTTTCAGGAGCAGTACTTC. Translation gives CASSVEADFQEQYF.

This rearrangement joins TRBV4-2 to TRBJ1-6; 7 bases match TRBD1. Germline V CDR1 and CDR2: LGHNA, YNFKEQ. The CDR3 has 15 amino acids. Germline trimming cut 4 bases from V and 6 bases from J; bases unmatched to any gene: 6. This chain's CDR3 is CASSLQGSANSPLHF. In DNA, the CDR3 is TGTGCCAGCAGCCTACAGGGGTCAGCTAATTCACCCCTCCACTTT.

In its sample, this clone was seen once. This sequence joins TRBV15 and TRBJ2-5; 12 bases agree with TRBD2. This CDR3 comprises 15 residues. Trimming took 4 bases from V and 5 from J; bases not matched to a gene: 5. The germline CDR1 and CDR2 sequences are LNHNV and YYDKDF (reference sequence). CDR3 sequence reads: CATSTRLAGVETQYF. The CDR3 region has the DNA TGTGCCACCAGCACAAGACTAGCGGGGGTTGAGACCCAGTACTTC.

The table lists this clone with a count of one. V usage is TRBV5-1 and J usage is TRBJ2-1; 13 bases match TRBD2. The CDR3 has 16 residues. Unmatched junction bases numbered 1, after V lost 0 bases and J lost 4 bases. In germline, CDR1 is SGHRS, CDR2 YFSETQ. CDR3 nucleotides: TGCGCCAGCAGCTTGGGGGGACTAGCGGGATACAATGAGCAGTTCTTC. Residues: CASSLGGLAGYNEQFF.

The chain is built from TRBV12-5 and TRBJ1-4; 10 bases are a match to TRBD1. CDR3 size: 15 residues. In germline, CDR1 is LGHNT, CDR2 FRNRAP. The junction had 5 bases not matched to a gene; V was cut back by 4 bases and J by 6 bases. The CDR3 DNA follows: TGTGCTAGTGGTTCAACCGGGACAGGGGATGAAAAACTGTTTTTT. Translation gives CASGSTGTGDEKLFF.

The V gene is TRBV7-2, the J gene TRBJ2-3; 14 positions match TRBD2. The CDR3 has 18 amino acids. Looked up from germline, CDR1 is SGHTA and CDR2 is FQGNSA. After removal of 5 bases from V and 2 bases from J, the junction contained 9 bases not matched to a gene. The CDR3 reads CASSAGLAGATPTDTQYF. The CDR3 region has the DNA TGTGCCAGCAGCGCGGGACTAGCGGGGGCCACCCCCACAGATACGCAGTATTTT.

The chain links TRBV27 to TRBJ1-4, with TRBD1 matching 7 bases. CDR1 and CDR2 (germline): MNHEY, SMNVEV (reference sequence). V was pared by 4 bases and J by 8 bases, with 7 bases of the junction left unmatched. The CDR3 contains 14 residues. The CDR3 protein is CASSSKTGSEKLFF. CDR3 DNA sequence: TGTGCCAGCAGTTCCAAGACAGGGTCAGAAAAACTGTTTTTT. The full variable domain, completed using reference TRBV27 and TRBJ1-4, is EAQVTQNPRYLITVTGKKLTVTCSQNMNHEYMSWYRQDPGLGLRQIYYSMNVEVTDKGDVPEGYKVSRKEKRNFPLILESPSPNQTSLYFCASSSKTGSEKLFFGSGTQLSVL.

The chain joins TRBV29-1 to TRBJ2-1, with 15 bases matching TRBD2. V shed 6 bases and J 7 bases; nucleotides not matched to a gene: 10. Per germline, CDR1 SQVTM and CDR2 ANQGSEA. The CDR3 is 16 amino acids. CDR3 sequence: CSVQGLAGGIGNEQFF. DNA of the CDR3: TGCAGCGTCCAAGGACTAGCGGGAGGGATTGGTAATGAGCAGTTCTTC.